Following are 22 T cell receptor beta chains from one sample sequenced in a study of control samples from healthy donors and cancer patients. TCRdb's copy holds only in-frame clones and misses some; the assay was immunoSEQ multiplex PCR. Of more than 70,000 clones listed, 89% are singletons. Sequenced material: PBMCs. These receptor sequences come from a man in his 60s with lung cancer.

The chain carries TRBV19 and TRBJ2-3; D possibly corresponds to TRBD1 (7 bases). Looked up from germline, CDR1 is LNHDA and CDR2 is SQIVND (reference sequence). V gave up 6 bases and J gave up 0 bases, with 13 bases separating them. This CDR3 has 15 amino acids. The CDR3 sequence is CASRRGTVSTDTQYF. CDR3 nucleotides: TGTGCCAGTAGACGGGGGACAGTTAGCACAGATACGCAGTATTTT.

The V and J genes are TRBV12-3 or TRBV12-4 and TRBJ2-5; D not certain. V was trimmed by 7 bases and J by 9 bases, leaving 18 bases between them. The CDR3 runs 13 residues. The CDR3 loop is CASTIGPARAQYF. The DNA of the CDR3 is TGTGCCAGCACCATTGGGCCGGCAAGGGCCCAGTACTTC.

This chain's CDR3 is CASSVGGQNQPQHF. For the CDR3, the DNA is TGTGCCAGCAGCGTAGGGGGACAAAATCAGCCCCAGCATTTT. V gene TRBV9 combines with J gene TRBJ1-5, with D perhaps matching TRBD1 (6 bases). This CDR3 spans 14 amino acids. CDR1 is SGDLS, CDR2 YYNGEE, per germline. V dropped 0 bases and J dropped 4 bases, with 8 bases sitting between them.

The chain combines TRBV7-9 with TRBJ2-5, with unresolved D. V was trimmed by 5 bases and J by 6 bases, leaving 7 bases between them. The germline gives CDR1 SEHNR, CDR2 FQNEAQ (reference sequence). CDR3 length equals 11 residues. CDR3 sequence reads: CASSPAQTQYF. CDR3 sequence (DNA): TGTGCCAGCAGCCCAGCCCAGACCCAGTACTTC. Combining the CDR3 with reference TRBV7-9 and TRBJ2-5 gives the whole variable domain DTGVSQNPRHKITKRGQNVTFRCDPISEHNRLYWYRQTLGQGPEFLTYFQNEAQLEKSRLLSDRFSAERPKGSFSTLEIQRTEQGDSAMYLCASSPAQTQYFGPGTRLLVL.

This chain links TRBV6-5 with TRBJ1-2; D remains unclear. The V gene's germline CDR1 is MNHEY and CDR2 SVGAGI. CDR3 length: 14 residues. V was clipped by 7 bases and J by 6 bases, with 18 bases between them. Here the CDR3 reads CASIFDGRVHGYTF. The CDR3 DNA is TGTGCCAGCATCTTTGACGGGAGGGTACATGGCTACACCTTC.

The chain employs TRBV18 and TRBJ2-5; TRBD1 is a possible D gene (6 bases). This CDR3 contains 14 residues. V shed 4 bases and J shed 6 bases, with 15 bases lying between them. Germline CDR1 reads KGHSH; CDR2 reads LQKENI. The CDR3 DNA follows: TGTGCCAGCTCACAGACCGGGACAACAAAGACCCAGTACTTC. Translating gives CASSQTGTTKTQYF.

This clone was seen a handful of times. The V and J genes are TRBV5-6 and TRBJ2-1; possibly TRBD2 for D (5 bases). This CDR3 region has 13 residues. Germline V gives CDR1 SGHDT, CDR2 YYEEEE. The germline V and J ends were trimmed by 6 bases and 4 bases, with 11 bases remaining between them. DNA for the CDR3: TGTGCCAGCAACCGGGCGGGTTACAATGAGCAGTTCTTC. Translation: CASNRAGYNEQFF.

This rearrangement joins TRBV5-1 to TRBJ2-6; D unresolved. V lost 4 bases to trimming and J lost 4 bases, with 12 bases between them. The germline gives CDR1 SGHRS, CDR2 YFSETQ. The CDR3 has 15 amino acids. The CDR3 here is CASSGEFSGANVLTF. CDR3 DNA: TGCGCCAGCAGCGGAGAGTTCTCGGGGGCCAACGTCCTGACTTTC.

The chain has TRBV5-4 and TRBJ2-7, with D unresolved. This CDR3 is built from 13 residues. Trimming shortened V by 2 bases and J by 1 base, and 7 bases separated the two germline ends. CDR1 SGHNT and CDR2 YYREEE come from the germline V gene (reference sequence). The CDR3 region has the DNA TGTGCCAGCAGCTTCCCAGCGTCCTACGAGCAGTACTTC. Translated, it gives CASSFPASYEQYF.

V is TRBV3-1 (or the pseudogene TRBV3-2) and J is TRBJ1-6; 7 positions agree with TRBD1. The junction had 8 bases not matched to a gene; V was cut back by 4 bases and J by 5 bases. Germline V gene lookup returns CDR1 LGHDT and CDR2 YNNKEL (reference sequence). The CDR3 has 16 amino acids. In DNA form, the CDR3 reads TGTGCCAGCAGCCCCAGGGGGAGAGGCAATAATTCACCCCTCCACTTT. It codes for CASSPRGRGNNSPLHF.

This sequence joins TRBV10-3 and TRBJ1-1; D unresolved. Germline lookup yields CDR1 ENHRY and CDR2 SYGVKD. V lost 6 bases and J 5 bases, leaving 10 bases between the germline ends. The CDR3 covers 12 residues. The CDR3 DNA is TGTGCCATCAGGGAGATCGGGACTGAAGCTTTCTTT. The encoded protein is CAIREIGTEAFF.

The chain uses TRBV6-2 or TRBV6-3 and TRBJ1-2; D gene ambiguous. This CDR3 has 15 amino acids. In germline, CDR1 is MNHEY, CDR2 SVGEGT. The ends were cut back, 5 bases at V and 8 bases at J, with 21 bases in the middle. This CDR3 is CASSQPRINLEGYTF. As DNA, the CDR3 is TGTGCCAGCAGTCAACCACGCATAAATCTGGAGGGCTACACCTTC.

The chain employs TRBV6-5 and TRBJ2-3; 7 positions agree with TRBD2. Per germline, CDR1 MNHEY and CDR2 SVGAGI. Germline trimming cut 7 bases from V and 4 bases from J; bases unmatched to any gene: 5. CDR3 length equals 13 residues. Here the CDR3 DNA reads TGTGCCAGCACCCGGGACTACGCAGATACGCAGTATTTT. It translates to CASTRDYADTQYF.

The rearrangement links TRBV7-2 to TRBJ2-7, with D possibly TRBD2 on 6 matching bases. The CDR3 totals 15 residues. Germline assignment: CDR1 SGHTA and CDR2 FQGNSA. V lost 5 bases and J 4 bases, leaving 18 bases between the germline ends. CDR3 sequence (DNA): TGTGCCAGCAGCACAGACGGCGGGGTTTTTTACGAGCAGTACTTC. Protein: CASSTDGGVFYEQYF.

V and J are TRBV3-1 (or the pseudogene TRBV3-2) and TRBJ1-4; D is ambiguous. Germline V gives CDR1 LGHDT, CDR2 YNNKEL (reference sequence). CDR3 length: 14 amino acids. Trimming took off 0 bases at V and 3 bases at J, with 5 bases between the two ends. In DNA form, the CDR3 reads TGTGCCAGCAGCCAAGAGCTAGCTAATGAAAAACTGTTTTTT. Translated: CASSQELANEKLFF.

The V gene is TRBV12-5, the J gene TRBJ2-5; TRBD2 might be the D (6 bases). This CDR3 is 19 amino acids long. Germline V gene data show CDR1 as LGHNT and CDR2 as FRNRAP. V dropped 0 bases and J dropped 5 bases, with 25 bases sitting between them. The CDR3, as DNA: TGTGCTAGTGGTTTGGTATCGGACGGGAGTCTGGGAAGCGGGGAGACCCAGTACTTC. This gives the protein CASGLVSDGSLGSGETQYF.

The chain joins TRBV7-9 to TRBJ2-1, with TRBD2 identical over 13 bases. Germline loops: CDR1 SEHNR, CDR2 FQNEAQ (reference sequence). The CDR3 totals 15 residues. Trimming removed 5 bases from V and 9 bases from J; junction bases left unmatched: 7. The DNA for the CDR3 is TGTGCCAGCAGCGGACTAGCGGGGGAGATCACTGAGCAGTTCTTC. This translates into CASSGLAGEITEQFF.

V is TRBV7-8 and J is TRBJ1-2, with D uncertain. V was pared by 6 bases and J by 2 bases, with 10 bases between. The CDR3 totals 13 residues. Germline V CDR1 and CDR2: SGHVS, FQNEAQ. CDR3 sequence: CASRYSANYGYTF. For the CDR3, the DNA is TGTGCCAGCAGGTACAGCGCCAACTATGGCTACACCTTC.

The chain joins TRBV5-1 to TRBJ2-1; maybe TRBD2 (6 bases). From germline, CDR1 is SGHRS and CDR2 YFSETQ. CDR3 length: 15 residues. V was pared by 2 bases and J by 3 bases, with 12 bases between. In nucleotides, the CDR3 is TGCGCCAGCAGCTTTGAATCGGGGGACTACAATGAGCAGTTCTTC. Protein: CASSFESGDYNEQFF.

This chain links TRBV19 with TRBJ2-2; 9 bases match TRBD1. From germline, CDR1 is LNHDA and CDR2 SQIVND (reference sequence). CDR3 size: 15 residues. V shed 7 bases, J shed 4 bases, and the junction held 7 bases outside the gene matches. In DNA, the CDR3 is TGTGCCAGTAACCCACAGGGGGCAGGCACCGGGGAGCTGTTTTTT. Translated, it gives CASNPQGAGTGELFF.

The chain is built from TRBV6-5 and TRBJ2-7; 7 bases are shared with TRBD1. Trimming took 7 bases from V and 1 from J; bases not matched to a gene: 7. CDR1 is MNHEY, CDR2 SVGAGI, per germline. This CDR3 contains 14 residues. CDR3 region: CASTSHRGSYEQYF. CDR3 sequence (DNA): TGTGCCAGCACTAGTCACAGGGGATCCTACGAGCAGTACTTC.

In the case of this clone: One junction end does not reproduce the germline sequence, and a read error may be involved. This chain links TRBV10-1 with TRBJ2-1; possible D gene TRBD2, 5 bases. Germline values: CDR1 WNHNN, CDR2 SYGVQD (reference sequence). This CDR3 is built from 11 residues. This CDR3 is CASSRDYLMVF. The CDR3 nucleotides are TGCGCCAGCAGCCGCGACTACTTGATGGTCTTC.